The T cell receptor (beta chain) under discussion was sequenced for a study of identical twins. Study outcomes and limitations: Beta clonotypes that were abundant in cord blood contained fewer insertions, a pattern absent from memory repertoires.

V gave up 2 bases and J gave up 5 bases, with 10 bases separating them. The V gene's germline CDR1 is SGHVS and CDR2 FQNEAQ. There are 14 residues in the CDR3. This clonotype was seen more than once but under ten times. Its antigen is currently unknown. Template switching introduced a universal primer site, and the cDNA bore unique molecular identifiers. MiXCR, run by TCRdb on the 5' RACE reads, gives a single entry per CDR3 protein. In the table there are 750,000 to 950,000 distinct CDR3 sequences, 10% to 15% of which are singletons. The same specimen was also included in a second study, on yellow fever vaccine responses in identical twins. That paper notes: Convergence reportedly seemed to mark part of the twins' vaccine T cell response, with personalization marking the rest.

This sequence originates from a woman between 18 and 30 years old in good health. Sequenced: PBMCs. This chain connects TRBV7-8 to TRBJ2-1; no clear D. CDR3: CASSLSSGHNEQFF. DNA of the CDR3: TGTGCCAGCAGCTTATCATCGGGCCACAATGAGCAGTTCTTC.